This TCR beta chain was recorded in a study of CD4 T cells in relation to SARS-CoV-2 and coronaviruses. The table lists this clone with a few counts. In the same sample, other DNA sequences code for this CDR3. TCRdb's copy holds only in-frame clones and misses some; the assay was immunoSEQ multiplex PCR. Altogether some 70,000 clones are present, approximately 95% being singletons, with the ten largest covering approximately 0.21%. Before the COVID-19 pandemic, during about 2010-2018, CD4+ T cells were taken from unexposed donors. The V end was cut by 6 bases, the J end by 2 bases, with 7 bases between. The length of the CDR3 is 12 residues. The germline V gene has CDR1 LNHDA and CDR2 SQIVND (reference sequence).

The chain is built from TRBV19 and TRBJ1-2; TRBD1 is a possible D gene (6 bases). Sequences were obtained from naive CD4+ T cells from PBMCs. Subset denoted: naive CD4+ T cells isolated by negative enrichment. This TCR came from a human donor in good health. CDR3 residues: CASRQGNYGYTF. Here the CDR3 DNA reads TGTGCCAGTAGACAGGGAAACTATGGCTACACCTTC.